This TCR beta chain appears in the sequencing data of a study of T-cell reconstitution after alpha-beta-depleted transplantation in children. Broader study findings: In patients about two months after transplant, alpha-beta T cells reportedly arose from several hundred expanded graft clones. T-cell numbers and diversity, one year after transplant, stemmed largely from T cells that were newly produced. Surviving thymic progenitors and recipient T cells were the source of high TCRbeta diversity at day 60 in some patients.

Germline loops: CDR1 DFQATT, CDR2 SNEGSKA (reference sequence). This CDR3 contains 14 residues. V lost 0 bases to trimming and J lost 7 bases, with 13 bases between them. On this clonotype: What it binds is not known. A read error may be the cause here, since a much bigger clone is one base away. The conserved phenylalanine or tryptophan is not found at the CDR3 terminus, so this likely reflects a read error.

Unique molecular identifiers featured in how the TCRbeta library was prepared. TCRdb passed the PCR reads through MiXCR, listing each CDR3 protein once. Counted here are 600,000 to 700,000 distinct CDR3 sequences, approximately 14% occurring once; the ten biggest clones make up around 0.79%. This TCR derives from a girl aged 2 to 10 with congenital amegakaryocytic thrombocytopenia, due to receive a stem cell transplant. The chain employs TRBV20-1 and TRBJ1-5; D not resolved. The input for sequencing was PBMCs, taken before TCRalphabeta/CD19-depleted stem cell transplant. In DNA form, the CDR3 reads TGCAGTGCTAGAGACTACCAGAGTTACCAGCCCCAGCATTCT. Translating it yields CSARDYQSYQPQHS.